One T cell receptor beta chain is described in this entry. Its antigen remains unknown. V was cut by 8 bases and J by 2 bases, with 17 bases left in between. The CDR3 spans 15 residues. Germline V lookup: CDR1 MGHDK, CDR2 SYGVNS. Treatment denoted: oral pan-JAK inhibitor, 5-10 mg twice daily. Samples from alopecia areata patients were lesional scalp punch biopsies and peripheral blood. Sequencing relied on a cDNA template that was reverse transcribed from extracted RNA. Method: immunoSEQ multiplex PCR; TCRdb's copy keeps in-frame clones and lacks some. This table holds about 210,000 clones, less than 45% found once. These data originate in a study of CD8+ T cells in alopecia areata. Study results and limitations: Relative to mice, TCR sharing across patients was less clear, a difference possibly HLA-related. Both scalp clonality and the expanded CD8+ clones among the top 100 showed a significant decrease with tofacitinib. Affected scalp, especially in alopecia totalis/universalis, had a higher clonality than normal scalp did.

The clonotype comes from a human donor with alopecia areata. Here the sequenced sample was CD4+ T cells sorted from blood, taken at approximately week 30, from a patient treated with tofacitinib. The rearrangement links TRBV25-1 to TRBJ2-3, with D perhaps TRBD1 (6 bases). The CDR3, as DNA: TGTGCCAGCCGAGGGGGACGGGGATTCACAGATACGCAGTATTTT. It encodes CASRGGRGFTDTQYF.